The rows below give T cell receptor beta chains drawn from one sample of a study of neurological immune-mediated disorders. TCRdb recomputed calls from the 5' RACE reads with MiXCR, one row per CDR3 protein. The profile shows about 66,000 distinct CDR3 sequences, around 3.7% of them singletons. Sequenced sample: PBMCs. The receptor source for this set is a man aged 35-49 years with multiple sclerosis. Both conserved end residues are trimmed from each CDR3. Size values are once, few and many counts, or a class for expanded clones, and some rows have none.

size: many
length: 12
J: TRBJ1-6
V: TRBV12-3/TRBV12-4
CDR3: ASSWGGNNSPLH

size: many
length: 13
J: TRBJ2-4
V: TRBV20-1
CDR3: SARAPTGAKNIQY

size: many
length: 12
J: TRBJ2-7
V: TRBV5-1
CDR3: ASRTYLSSYEQY

size: .
length: 13
J: TRBJ2-1
V: TRBV20-1
CDR3: SARKRTSGGYEQF

size: few
length: 13
J: TRBJ1-3
V: TRBV20-1
CDR3: SALQLISTGATIY

size: many
length: 11
J: TRBJ2-1
V: TRBV2
CDR3: ASSDVGHIEQF

size: .
length: 13
J: TRBJ2-2
V: TRBV7-8
CDR3: ASSLTGVHTGELF

size: many
length: 12
J: TRBJ1-2
V: TRBV10-3
CDR3: AISESNGGHGYT

size: many
length: 13
J: TRBJ1-1
V: TRBV18
CDR3: ASSPPGKALGEAF

size: many
length: 14
J: TRBJ1-2
V: TRBV5-1
CDR3: ASSLDLRDPNYGYT

size: many
length: 15
J: TRBJ2-1
V: TRBV10-3
CDR3: AISEWWVPGVSDEQF

size: many
length: 13
J: TRBJ2-5
V: TRBV20-1
CDR3: SARDLGGLQETQY

size: many
length: 12
J: TRBJ1-2
V: TRBV6-1
CDR3: ASSENQGNYGYT

size: many
length: 12
J: TRBJ2-7
V: TRBV3-1
CDR3: ASRPRQAAYEQY

size: many
length: 13
J: TRBJ1-4
V: TRBV6-6
CDR3: ASSYGDLRKEKLF

size: many
length: 13
J: TRBJ1-1
V: TRBV7-8
CDR3: ASSPGGGRFIEAF

size: many
length: 13
J: TRBJ2-1
V: TRBV7-2
CDR3: ASSFLASGSYEQF

size: many
length: 13
J: TRBJ1-5
V: TRBV5-1
CDR3: ASSLAGGYVQPQH

size: many
length: 13
J: TRBJ2-7
V: TRBV20-1
CDR3: SAPEGLAGNYEQY

size: many
length: 11
J: TRBJ2-7
V: TRBV5-1
CDR3: ASSLQSYYEQY

size: many
length: 12
J: TRBJ1-2
V: TRBV7-3
CDR3: ASSPTTTNYGYT

size: many
length: 12
J: TRBJ2-7
V: TRBV20-1
CDR3: SAEGAGGVYEQY

size: many
length: 11
J: TRBJ1-1
V: TRBV27
CDR3: ASSSPGGGKAF

size: many
length: 11
J: TRBJ2-7
V: TRBV12-3/TRBV12-4
CDR3: ASSLRQPHEQY

size: many
length: 16
J: TRBJ1-5
V: TRBV4-1
CDR3: ASSQDLGFRKYNQPQH

size: many
length: 13
J: TRBJ2-2
V: TRBV12-3/TRBV12-4
CDR3: ASSPGALVTGELF

size: many
length: 14
J: TRBJ1-2
V: TRBV6-6
CDR3: ASSYSMGVGDYGYT

size: many
length: 12
J: TRBJ2-5
V: TRBV6-6
CDR3: ASSPGQGGGTQY

size: many
length: 13
J: TRBJ2-1
V: TRBV9
CDR3: ASSGEGLAGNEQF